This entry lists 10 T cell receptor beta chains sequenced from one sample in a study of blood T cell repertoires in COVID-19. Data came from immunoSEQ multiplex PCR; TCRdb stores just in-frame clones and leaves some out. The sample has about 310,000 clones; 85% are singletons. Sequenced input: PBMCs or T cells enriched from blood (not recorded which). The receptors stem from a woman aged 25-40 years who had been exposed to COVID-19.

In the case of this clone: This sample also contains other DNA sequences that code for the same CDR3. The gene calls are TRBV28 and TRBJ1-2, with D possibly TRBD1 on 6 matching bases. Germline V CDR1 and CDR2: MDHEN, SYDVKM. V was shortened by 5 bases and J by 4 bases, with 11 bases between the two germline ends. The CDR3 consists of 13 residues. The CDR3 sequence is CASSLQGTYGYTF. As DNA, the CDR3 is TGTGCCAGCAGTCTACAGGGCACCTATGGCTACACCTTC.

The chain's CDR3 is CASIHHPQDRINEQFF. The CDR3 nucleotides read TGCGCCAGCATTCATCACCCACAGGACCGCATCAATGAGCAGTTCTTC. The rearrangement links TRBV5-1 to TRBJ2-1; maybe TRBD1 (5 bases). The CDR3 has 16 amino acids. Germline assignment: CDR1 SGHRS and CDR2 YFSETQ. The V end was cut by 6 bases, the J end by 6 bases, with 22 bases between.

V is TRBV5-1 and J is TRBJ1-4, with D perhaps TRBD1 (5 bases). CDR1 SGHRS and CDR2 YFSETQ come from the germline V gene. The V gene lost 0 bases and the J gene lost 7 bases, with 13 bases spanning the gap. The CDR3 has 15 residues. Written as DNA, the CDR3 is TGCGCCAGCAGCTTGGTAGTGGGGCAGGCTGAAAAACTGTTTTTT. Residues: CASSLVVGQAEKLFF.

As for this clone: One end of the junction varies from germline; a read error may be responsible. This chain uses TRBV19 with TRBJ2-1; 7 bases align to TRBD2. Germline V CDR1 and CDR2: LNHDA, SQIVND (reference sequence). The length of the CDR3 is 14 residues. The CDR3 reads CASRIAGMYNEQFF. The CDR3 coding sequence is TGTGCCAGTAGAATAGCGGGTATGTACAATGAGCAGTTCTTC.

The V gene is TRBV27, the J gene TRBJ2-4; 7 bases are shared with TRBD1. Germline V gene sequence: CDR1 MNHEY, CDR2 SMNVEV (reference sequence). V dropped 4 bases and J dropped 2; count of bases not matched to a gene: 14. This CDR3 spans 18 amino acids. The CDR3 DNA sequence: TGTGCCAGCAGTTCCCGCATACAGGGGTTGAGGACCAAAAACATTCAGTACTTC. Translated, it gives CASSSRIQGLRTKNIQYF.

The genes are TRBV7-3 and TRBJ1-6; 10 nucleotides line up with TRBD1. The V gene's germline CDR1 is SGHTA and CDR2 FQGTGA. Unmatched junction bases numbered 3, after V lost 5 bases and J lost 8 bases. This CDR3 spans 14 amino acids. CDR3 in DNA: TGTGCCAGCAGCCTGGACAGGGGGGATTCACCCCTCCACTTT. This translates into CASSLDRGDSPLHF.

This sequence joins TRBV7-6 and TRBJ1-1; D remains unclear. Germline CDR1 is SGHVS and CDR2 is FNYEAQ. Trimming took off 2 bases at V and 0 bases at J, with 10 bases between the two ends. This CDR3 region has 15 residues. CDR3 amino acids: CASSLKRVVNTEAFF. CDR3 DNA: TGTGCCAGCAGCTTAAAGAGGGTTGTGAACACTGAAGCTTTCTTT.

The gene calls are TRBV11-2 and TRBJ1-2; possibly TRBD1 for D (6 bases). The CDR3 sequence is 15 residues long. Germline V gene data show CDR1 as SGHAT and CDR2 as FQNNGV. Trimming removed 0 bases at V and 3 bases at J, with 11 bases between. The CDR3 DNA follows: TGTGCCAGCAGCTTAGATCGGGGGGCACACTATGGCTACACCTTC. It codes for CASSLDRGAHYGYTF. The variable domain in full, with the rest retrieved from reference TRBV11-2 and TRBJ1-2, is EAGVAQSPRYKIIEKRQSVAFWCNPISGHATLYWYQQILGQGPKLLIQFQNNGVVDDSQLPKDRFSAERLKGVDSTLKIQPAKLEDSAVYLCASSLDRGAHYGYTFGSGTRLTVV.

CDR3 bases: TGTGCCAGCAGCTTAGAGGGGGTGGCCTACGAGCAGTACTTC. This codes for CASSLEGVAYEQYF. The chain has TRBV7-9 and TRBJ2-7; D is possibly TRBD1 (6 bases). This CDR3 is built from 14 residues. The germline V and J ends were trimmed by 1 base and 2 bases, with 9 bases remaining between them. Germline values: CDR1 SEHNR, CDR2 FQNEAQ (reference sequence).

Written as DNA, the CDR3 is TGCGCCAGCAGCTTGGAGACGCCGACAGGGATGTATTCCTCCTACAATGAGCAGTTCTTC. Translation: CASSLETPTGMYSSYNEQFF. The chain couples TRBV5-1 to TRBJ2-1; 7 nucleotides align to TRBD1. This CDR3 has 20 residues. V lost 0 bases to trimming and J lost 0 bases; unmatched junction nucleotides: 15. CDR1 is SGHRS, CDR2 YFSETQ, per germline.